Following are 9 T cell receptor beta chains from one sample sequenced in a study of shared T cell receptors in the human thymus. Data came from immunoSEQ multiplex PCR; TCRdb stores just in-frame clones and leaves some out. The sample holds approximately 490,000 clones; about 84% are singletons and the top ten take about 0.012%. Separately, the same data were catalogued under a study of human thymus T cells.

The material sequenced was thymocytes. Source of these receptors: a boy under two years old with a congenital heart defect.

The J gene is TRBJ1-1, the V gene TRBV19; 8 bases are a match to TRBD1. The CDR3 consists of 13 residues. The ends lost 8 bases at V and 4 bases at J; junction bases unmatched: 6. Germline V gene lookup returns CDR1 LNHDA and CDR2 SQIVND (reference sequence). CDR3: CASAIGQGTEAFF. The DNA for the CDR3 is TGTGCCAGTGCCATCGGACAGGGCACTGAAGCTTTCTTT.

DNA for the CDR3: TGTGCCAGCAGCCAAGTCGGGACTAGCGGGAGTGTCGGGTGGGAGACCCAGTACTTC. Translating gives CASSQVGTSGSVGWETQYF. The V and J genes are TRBV4-2 and TRBJ2-5, with TRBD2 identical over 14 bases. CDR3 size: 19 residues. V trimming: 1 base; J trimming: 5 bases; junction bases outside the gene matches: 12. Germline assignment: CDR1 LGHNA and CDR2 YNFKEQ.

This clone appeared once. V gene TRBV11-3 combines with J gene TRBJ2-7; the match to TRBD1 covers 7 bases. J gave up 2 bases and V 5 bases, and 6 bases lay outside the gene matches. The length of the CDR3 is 14 residues. Germline V CDR1 and CDR2: SGHNT, YENEEA. Written as DNA, the CDR3 is TGTGCCAGCAGCCCAGGGGGAGCACCCTACGAGCAGTACTTC. Its translation: CASSPGGAPYEQYF. The full variable domain, with the rest looked up from reference TRBV11-3 and TRBJ2-7, is EAGVVQSPRYKIIEKKQPVAFWCNPISGHNTLYWYLQNLGQGPELLIRYENEEAVDDSQLPKDRFSAERLKGVDSTLKIQPAELGDSAVYLCASSPGGAPYEQYFGPGTRLTVT.

The chain uses TRBV6-5 and TRBJ2-7; tentatively, D is TRBD2 (6 bases). Germline CDR1 MNHEY, CDR2 SVGAGI. Trimming took off 0 bases at V and 3 bases at J, with 12 bases between the two ends. The CDR3 has 15 residues. The CDR3 DNA sequence: TGTGCCAGCAGTTACTCGACGGGAGTGGACTACGAGCAGTACTTC. Translated, it gives CASSYSTGVDYEQYF.

This clone was seen a single time. The chain recombines TRBV2 with TRBJ2-3, with 9 positions matching TRBD2. This CDR3 is built from 17 residues. Germline values: CDR1 SNHLY, CDR2 FYNNEI. Trimming removed 1 base from V and 6 bases from J; junction bases left unmatched: 11. CDR3: CASSEGRGAGGPDTQYF. The CDR3 nucleotides read TGTGCCAGCAGTGAAGGGAGAGGAGCGGGAGGACCGGATACGCAGTATTTT. Full variable domain (outside the CDR3, taken from reference TRBV2 and TRBJ2-3): EPEVTQTPSHQVTQMGQEVILRCVPISNHLYFYWYRQILGQKVEFLVSFYNNEISEKSEIFDDQFSVERPDGSNFTLKIRSTKLEDSAMYFCASSEGRGAGGPDTQYFGPGTRLTVL.

The rearrangement uses TRBV12-5 and TRBJ1-3; 7 bases line up with TRBD1. After removal of 1 base from V and 1 base from J, the junction contained 7 bases not matched to a gene. The CDR3 length is 17 residues. Germline V gene lookup returns CDR1 LGHNT and CDR2 FRNRAP. CDR3 nucleotide sequence: TGTGCTAGTGGTTTGGACAGGGGTAGAACATCTGGAAACACCATATATTTT. Its protein product is CASGLDRGRTSGNTIYF.

This clone was recorded once. The chain uses TRBV11-3 and TRBJ2-3, with 9 bases that match TRBD2. Germline V gene sequence: CDR1 SGHNT, CDR2 YENEEA. The CDR3 loop spans 16 amino acids. V gave up 3 bases and J gave up 3 bases; unmatched junction bases: 7. CDR3 amino acids: CASSFYGTSKTDTQYF. The CDR3 DNA follows: TGTGCCAGCAGCTTCTACGGGACTAGCAAGACAGATACGCAGTATTTT.

The chain has TRBV27 and TRBJ2-1; TRBD1 matches 8 bases. V shed 7 bases, J shed 15 bases, and the junction held 14 bases outside the gene matches. The CDR3 spans 13 residues. Germline loops: CDR1 MNHEY, CDR2 SMNVEV (reference sequence). The CDR3 spells CASIPVRQGAVFF. CDR3 in DNA: TGTGCCAGCATCCCAGTCCGGCAGGGGGCTGTGTTCTTC.

V gene TRBV5-1 combines with J gene TRBJ1-3; D perhaps matches TRBD1 (5 bases). Trimming removed 3 bases at V and 2 bases at J, with 12 bases between. CDR1 SGHRS and CDR2 YFSETQ come from the germline V gene. There are 15 residues in the CDR3. The CDR3 region is CASSSTATTGNTIYF. CDR3 nucleotides: TGCGCCAGCAGCTCGACAGCTACCACTGGAAACACCATATATTTT. Full variable domain (rest looked up from reference TRBV5-1 and TRBJ1-3): KAGVTQTPRYLIKTRGQQVTLSCSPISGHRSVSWYQQTPGQGLQFLFEYFSETQRNKGNFPGRFSGRQFSNSRSEMNVSTLELGDSALYLCASSSTATTGNTIYFGEGSWLTVV.